One T cell receptor beta chain is described in this entry. The source of the sample is a study of blood T cell repertoires in COVID-19. Study overall: The United States, Italy and Spain supplied acute and convalescent COVID-19 samples. PBMCs, B-cell-depleted T cells, or T cells were the source of the cDNA or gDNA that made up the material.

Per the original data handling: Estimates of nucleated cell counts were drawn from the amplification of reference gene primers. Produced via immunoSEQ multiplex PCR; TCRdb's table is partial and in-frame only. V and J calls plus clone size are reproduced from that table; the DNA served to infer D and trimming. The sample includes some 250,000 clones, approximately 84% of them seen just once. J gave up 2 bases and V 4 bases, and 7 bases lay outside the gene matches. CDR1 is MGHRA and CDR2 is YSYEKL in the germline V gene. The CDR3 is 16 residues long. Participants reported their clinical history, and cohort assignment relied on those reports.

This chain connects TRBV4-1 to TRBJ2-7; the match to TRBD2 covers 11 bases. The sequence came from a man aged 18 to 30 who had recovered from COVID-19. The source material was PBMCs or T cells enriched from blood (not recorded which). Here the CDR3 DNA reads TGCGCCAGCAGCCCGAAGGAGACTAGCGGGGCCTACGAGCAGTACTTC. This sequence encodes CASSPKETSGAYEQYF.